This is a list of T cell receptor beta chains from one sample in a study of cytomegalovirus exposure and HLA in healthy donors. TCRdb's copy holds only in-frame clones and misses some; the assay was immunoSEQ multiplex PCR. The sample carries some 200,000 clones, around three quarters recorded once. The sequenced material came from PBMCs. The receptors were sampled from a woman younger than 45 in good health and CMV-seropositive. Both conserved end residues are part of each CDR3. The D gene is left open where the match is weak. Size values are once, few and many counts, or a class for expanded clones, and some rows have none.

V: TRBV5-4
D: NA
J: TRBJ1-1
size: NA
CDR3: CASSLGYRDTEAFF
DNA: TGTGCCAGCAGCTTGGGGTACAGGGACACTGAAGCTTTCTTT

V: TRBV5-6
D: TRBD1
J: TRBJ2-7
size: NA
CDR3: CASSGGTGTGYYEQYF
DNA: TGTGCCAGCAGCGGGGGAACCGGGACAGGGTACTACGAGCAGTACTTC

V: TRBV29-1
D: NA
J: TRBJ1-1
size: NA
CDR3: CSVATGITEAFF
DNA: TGCAGCGTTGCGACAGGTATCACTGAAGCTTTCTTT

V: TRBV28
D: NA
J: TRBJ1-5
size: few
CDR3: CASSSQDGGYNQPQHF
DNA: TGTGCCAGCAGTTCTCAGGACGGAGGATACAATCAGCCCCAGCATTTT

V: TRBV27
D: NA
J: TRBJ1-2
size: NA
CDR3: CASSPSGAQGYGYTF
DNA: TGTGCCAGCAGTCCCAGCGGGGCGCAGGGCTATGGCTACACCTTC

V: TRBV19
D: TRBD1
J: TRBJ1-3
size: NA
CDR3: CASTQRRGLGNTIYF
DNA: TGTGCCAGTACCCAGAGAAGGGGGCTTGGAAACACCATATATTTT

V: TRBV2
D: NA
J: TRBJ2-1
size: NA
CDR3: CASSGAQATSYNEQFF
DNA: TGTGCCAGCAGTGGCGCCCAAGCGACCTCCTACAATGAGCAGTTCTTC

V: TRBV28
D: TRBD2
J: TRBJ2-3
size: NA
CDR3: CASSLRGGAGTQYF
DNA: TGTGCCAGCAGTTTGCGCGGGGGGGCAGGTACGCAGTATTTT

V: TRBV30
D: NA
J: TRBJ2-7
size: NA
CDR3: CAWRGTALDEQYF
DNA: TGTGCCTGGAGGGGCACAGCATTGGACGAGCAGTACTTC

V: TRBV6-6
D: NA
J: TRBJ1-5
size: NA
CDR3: CASSPGFSNQPQHF
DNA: TGTGCCAGCAGTCCAGGGTTTAGCAATCAGCCCCAGCATTTT